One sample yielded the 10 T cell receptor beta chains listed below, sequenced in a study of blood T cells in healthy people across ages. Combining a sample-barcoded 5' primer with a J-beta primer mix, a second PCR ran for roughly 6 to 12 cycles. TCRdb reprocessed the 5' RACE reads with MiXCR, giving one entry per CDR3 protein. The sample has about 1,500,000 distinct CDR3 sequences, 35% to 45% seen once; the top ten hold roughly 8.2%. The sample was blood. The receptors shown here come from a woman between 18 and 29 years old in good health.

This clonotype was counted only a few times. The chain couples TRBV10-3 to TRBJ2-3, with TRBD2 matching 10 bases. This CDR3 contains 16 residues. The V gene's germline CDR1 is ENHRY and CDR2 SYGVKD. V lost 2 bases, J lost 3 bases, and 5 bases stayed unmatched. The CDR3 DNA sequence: TGTGCCATCAGTGAGGCTAGCGGGGGTAAAACAGATACGCAGTATTTT. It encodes CAISEASGGKTDTQYF.

CDR3 DNA sequence: TGTGCCAGCAGTGAACCAGGGGCGAACAATCAGCCCCAGCATTTT. Residues: CASSEPGANNQPQHF. The chain has TRBV25-1 and TRBJ1-5; D might be TRBD1 (6 bases). Germline V lookup: CDR1 MGHDK, CDR2 SYGVNS. The CDR3 is 15 amino acids. V was pared by 2 bases and J by 3 bases, with 11 bases between.

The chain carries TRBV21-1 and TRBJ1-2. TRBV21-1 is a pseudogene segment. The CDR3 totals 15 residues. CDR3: CASKKTRGLASGYTF. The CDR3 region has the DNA TGTGCCAGCAAGAAAACCCGGGGCCTAGCAAGTGGCTACACCTTC.

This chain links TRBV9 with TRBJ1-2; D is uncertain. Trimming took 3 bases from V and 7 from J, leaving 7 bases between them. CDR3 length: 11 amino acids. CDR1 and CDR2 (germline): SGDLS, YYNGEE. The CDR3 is CASSAVRGYTF. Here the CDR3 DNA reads TGTGCCAGCAGCGCCGTGCGTGGCTACACCTTC.

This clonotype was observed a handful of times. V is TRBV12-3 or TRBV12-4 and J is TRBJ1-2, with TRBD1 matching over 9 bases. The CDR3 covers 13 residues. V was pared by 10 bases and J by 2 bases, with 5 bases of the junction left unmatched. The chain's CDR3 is CATRTGDNYGYTF. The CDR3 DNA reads TGTGCCACGCGGACAGGGGACAACTATGGCTACACCTTC.

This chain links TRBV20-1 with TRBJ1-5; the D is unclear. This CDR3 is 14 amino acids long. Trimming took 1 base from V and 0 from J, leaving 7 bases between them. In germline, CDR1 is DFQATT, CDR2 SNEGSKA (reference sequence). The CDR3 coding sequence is TGCAGTGCTAGAGGGTGGACTAGCAATCAGCCCCAGCATTTT. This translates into CSARGWTSNQPQHF.

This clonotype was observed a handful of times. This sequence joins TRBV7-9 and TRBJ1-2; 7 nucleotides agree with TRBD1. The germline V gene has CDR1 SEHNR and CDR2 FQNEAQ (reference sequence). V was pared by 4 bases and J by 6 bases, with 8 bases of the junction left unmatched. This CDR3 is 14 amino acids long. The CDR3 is CASSSYRGADGYTF. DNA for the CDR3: TGTGCCAGCAGCTCTTACAGGGGCGCCGATGGCTACACCTTC.

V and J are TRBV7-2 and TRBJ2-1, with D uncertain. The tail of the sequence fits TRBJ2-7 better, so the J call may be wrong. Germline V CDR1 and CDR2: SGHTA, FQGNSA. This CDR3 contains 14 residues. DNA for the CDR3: TGTGCCAGCCGGCCCCCAGGACCCTACAATGAGCAGTACTTC. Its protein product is CASRPPGPYNEQYF.

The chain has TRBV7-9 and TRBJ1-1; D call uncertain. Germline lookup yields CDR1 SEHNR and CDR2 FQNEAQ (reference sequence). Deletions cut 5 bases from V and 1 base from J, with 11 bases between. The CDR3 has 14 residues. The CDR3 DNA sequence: TGTGCCAGCAGCCCGGACGGATCGAACACTGAAGCTTTCTTT. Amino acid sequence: CASSPDGSNTEAFF.

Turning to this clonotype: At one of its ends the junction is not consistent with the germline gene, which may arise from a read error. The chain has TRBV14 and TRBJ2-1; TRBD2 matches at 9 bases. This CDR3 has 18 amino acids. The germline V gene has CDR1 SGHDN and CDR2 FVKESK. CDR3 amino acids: CAGSQDRASGVSYNEQFF. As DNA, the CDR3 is TGTGCCGGCAGCCAAGATCGGGCTAGCGGGGTTTCCTACAATGAGCAGTTCTTC.